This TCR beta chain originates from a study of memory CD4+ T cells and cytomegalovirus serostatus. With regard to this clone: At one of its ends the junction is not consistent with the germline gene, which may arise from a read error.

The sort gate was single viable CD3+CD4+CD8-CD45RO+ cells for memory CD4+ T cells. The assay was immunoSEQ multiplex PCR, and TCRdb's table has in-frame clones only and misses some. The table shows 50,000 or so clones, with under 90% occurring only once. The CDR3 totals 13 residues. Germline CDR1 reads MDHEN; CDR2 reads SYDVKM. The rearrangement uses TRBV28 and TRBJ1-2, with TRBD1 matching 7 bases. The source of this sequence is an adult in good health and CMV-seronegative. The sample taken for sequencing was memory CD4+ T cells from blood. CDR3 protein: CASSRSRDSQPIF. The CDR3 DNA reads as TGTGCCAGCAGCCGTTCCCGGGACAGCCAACCCATCTTC.